Following are 4 T cell receptor beta chains from one sample sequenced in a study of cytomegalovirus exposure and HLA in healthy donors. The primer mix had 60 Vbeta and 13 Jbeta primers. This table comes from immunoSEQ multiplex PCR, and its TCRdb copy is limited to in-frame clones, with some not included. Counted here are about 170,000 clones, approximately 70% occurring once; the ten biggest clones make up approximately 6.9%. Material: PBMCs. Source of these receptors: a man aged 40-49 years in good health and CMV-seropositive.

This clone was detected only a few times. This chain uses TRBV13 with TRBJ1-4; D might be TRBD1 (5 bases). The CDR3 is made up of 14 amino acids. Germline CDR1 and CDR2: PRHDT and FYEKMQ (reference sequence). V was pared by 6 bases and J by 4 bases, with 12 bases between. The CDR3 reads CASSRGVLNEKLFF. The CDR3 nucleotides are TGTGCCAGCAGTCGGGGGGTACTTAATGAAAAACTGTTTTTT.

This clone showed up just a few times. The chain couples TRBV5-6 to TRBJ1-2; TRBD1 agrees at 10 bases. V lost 3 bases, J lost 6 bases, and 5 bases stayed unmatched. The length of the CDR3 is 14 residues. CDR1 SGHDT and CDR2 YYEEEE come from the germline V gene. CDR3 DNA sequence: TGTGCCAGCAGCTCCGGGACAGGGGAAGATGGCTACACCTTC. This codes for CASSSGTGEDGYTF.

This sequence joins TRBV2 and TRBJ2-2, with D possibly TRBD1 on 6 matching bases. The germline V gene encodes CDR1 SNHLY and CDR2 FYNNEI. V was shortened by 6 bases and J by 5 bases, with 16 bases between the two germline ends. This CDR3 region has 15 residues. In DNA, the CDR3 is TGTGCCAGCAGCCGGGCAGGGGTAGAGACCGGGGAGCTGTTTTTT. Residues: CASSRAGVETGELFF.

The J gene is TRBJ2-1, the V gene TRBV29-1; 8 nucleotides align to TRBD2. Germline V gene lookup returns CDR1 SQVTM and CDR2 ANQGSEA. This CDR3 region has 14 residues. Germline trimming cut 7 bases from V and 0 bases from J; bases unmatched to any gene: 5. CDR3 loop: CSGLSGDSYNEQFF. DNA for the CDR3: TGCAGCGGCCTTAGCGGGGACTCCTACAATGAGCAGTTCTTC.